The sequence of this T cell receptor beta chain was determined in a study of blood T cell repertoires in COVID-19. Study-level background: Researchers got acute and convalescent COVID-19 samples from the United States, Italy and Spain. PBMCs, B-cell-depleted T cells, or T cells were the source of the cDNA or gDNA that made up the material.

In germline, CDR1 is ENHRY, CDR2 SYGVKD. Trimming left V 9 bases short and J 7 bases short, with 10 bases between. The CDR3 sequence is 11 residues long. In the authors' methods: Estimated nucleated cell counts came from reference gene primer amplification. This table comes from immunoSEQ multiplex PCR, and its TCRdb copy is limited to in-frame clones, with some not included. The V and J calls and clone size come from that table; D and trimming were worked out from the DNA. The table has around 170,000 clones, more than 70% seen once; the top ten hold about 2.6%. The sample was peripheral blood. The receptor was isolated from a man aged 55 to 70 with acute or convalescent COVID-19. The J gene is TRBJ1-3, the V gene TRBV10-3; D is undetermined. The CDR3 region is CAMSPGNTIYF. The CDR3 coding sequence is TGTGCCATGTCACCGGGTAACACCATATATTTT.